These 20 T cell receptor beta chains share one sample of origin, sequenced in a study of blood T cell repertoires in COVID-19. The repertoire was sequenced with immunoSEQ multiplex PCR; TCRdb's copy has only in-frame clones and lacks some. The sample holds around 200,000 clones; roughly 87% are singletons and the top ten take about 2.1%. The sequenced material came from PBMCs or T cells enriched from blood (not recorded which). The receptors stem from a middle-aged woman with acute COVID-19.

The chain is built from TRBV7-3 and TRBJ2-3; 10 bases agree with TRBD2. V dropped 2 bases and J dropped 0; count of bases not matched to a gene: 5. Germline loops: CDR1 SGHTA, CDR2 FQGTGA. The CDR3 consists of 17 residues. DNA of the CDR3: TGTGCCAGCAGCTTAGCTAGCGGGGGCCCCAGCACAGATACGCAGTATTTT. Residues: CASSLASGGPSTDTQYF.

CDR3 DNA sequence: TGTGCCAGCAGCCAAGGGGGGACTAGCGGTTATGAGGAGACCCAGTACTTC. This codes for CASSQGGTSGYEETQYF. The V and J genes are TRBV3-1 (or the pseudogene TRBV3-2) and TRBJ2-5, with 11 bases fitting TRBD2. V was clipped by 1 base and J by 5 bases; unmatched bases: 9. Germline lookup yields CDR1 LGHDT and CDR2 YNNKEL (reference sequence). The CDR3 totals 17 residues.

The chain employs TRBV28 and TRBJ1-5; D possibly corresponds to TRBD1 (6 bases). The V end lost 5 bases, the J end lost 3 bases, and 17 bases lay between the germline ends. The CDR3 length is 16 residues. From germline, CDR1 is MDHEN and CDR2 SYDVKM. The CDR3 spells CASSEAPRGSNQPQHF. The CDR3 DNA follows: TGTGCCAGCAGTGAGGCACCCAGGGGTTCCAATCAGCCCCAGCATTTT.

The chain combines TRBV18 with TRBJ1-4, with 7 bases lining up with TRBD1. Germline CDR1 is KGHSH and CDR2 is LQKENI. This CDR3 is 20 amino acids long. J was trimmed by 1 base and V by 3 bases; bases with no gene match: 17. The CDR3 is CASSPVRRLEGAGTNEKLFF. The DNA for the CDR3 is TGTGCCAGCTCACCCGTGCGACGTTTGGAGGGGGCAGGAACTAATGAAAAACTGTTTTTT.

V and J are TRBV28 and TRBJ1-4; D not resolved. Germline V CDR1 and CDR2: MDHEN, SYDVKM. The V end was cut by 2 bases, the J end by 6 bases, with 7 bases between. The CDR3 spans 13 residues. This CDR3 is CASSLAQDEKLFF. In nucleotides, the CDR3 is TGTGCCAGCAGTTTAGCCCAGGATGAAAAACTGTTTTTT.

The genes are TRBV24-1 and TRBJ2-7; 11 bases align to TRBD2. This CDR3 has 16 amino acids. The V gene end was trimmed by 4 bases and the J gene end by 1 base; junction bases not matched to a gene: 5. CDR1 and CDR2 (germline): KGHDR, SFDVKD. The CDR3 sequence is CATSDTPSGRSYEQYF. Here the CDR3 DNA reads TGTGCCACCAGTGACACCCCTAGCGGGAGGTCCTACGAGCAGTACTTC.

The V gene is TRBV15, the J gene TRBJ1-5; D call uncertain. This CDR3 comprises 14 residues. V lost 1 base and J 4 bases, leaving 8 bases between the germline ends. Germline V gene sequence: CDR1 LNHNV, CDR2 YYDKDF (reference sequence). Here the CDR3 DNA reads TGTGCCACCAGCAGAGGAAATCGGAATCAGCCCCAGCATTTT. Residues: CATSRGNRNQPQHF. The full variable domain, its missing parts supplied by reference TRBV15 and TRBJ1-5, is DAMVIQNPRYQVTQFGKPVTLSCSQTLNHNVMYWYQQKSSQAPKLLFHYYDKDFNNEADTPDNFQSRRPNTSFCFLDIRSPGLGDTAMYLCATSRGNRNQPQHFGDGTRLSIL.

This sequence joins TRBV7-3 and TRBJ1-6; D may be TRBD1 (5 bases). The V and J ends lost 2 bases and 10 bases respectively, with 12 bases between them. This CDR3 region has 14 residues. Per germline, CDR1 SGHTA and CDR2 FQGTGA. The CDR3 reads CASSLRQGNSPLHF. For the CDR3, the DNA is TGTGCCAGCAGCTTACGTCAGGGAAACTCACCCCTCCACTTT.

This chain's CDR3 is CATSRDRFSGGTTDTQYF. DNA of the CDR3: TGTGCCACCAGCAGAGATCGATTTAGCGGGGGGACCACAGATACGCAGTATTTT. The rearrangement joins TRBV15 to TRBJ2-3; 10 bases are a match to TRBD2. The CDR3 covers 18 residues. The junction had 8 bases not matched to a gene; V was cut back by 0 bases and J by 2 bases. Germline values: CDR1 LNHNV, CDR2 YYDKDF (reference sequence).

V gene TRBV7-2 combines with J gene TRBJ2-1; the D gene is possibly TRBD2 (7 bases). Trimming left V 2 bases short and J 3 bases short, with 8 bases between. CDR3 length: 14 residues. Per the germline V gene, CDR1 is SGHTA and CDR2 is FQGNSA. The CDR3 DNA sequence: TGTGCCAGCAGCTTAAGGGGGGGCTACAATGAGCAGTTCTTC. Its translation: CASSLRGGYNEQFF. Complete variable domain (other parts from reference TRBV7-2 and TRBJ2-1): GAGVSQSPSNKVTEKGKDVELRCDPISGHTALYWYRQSLGQGLEFLIYFQGNSAPDKSGLPSDRFSAERTGGSVSTLTIQRTQQEDSAVYLCASSLRGGYNEQFFGPGTRLTVL.

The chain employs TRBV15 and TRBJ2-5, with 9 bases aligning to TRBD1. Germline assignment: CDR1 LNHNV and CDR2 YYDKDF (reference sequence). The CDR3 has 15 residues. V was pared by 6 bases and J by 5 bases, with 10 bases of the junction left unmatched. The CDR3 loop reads CATRGIGTGGETQYF. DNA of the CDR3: TGTGCCACCAGAGGTATTGGTACAGGGGGCGAGACCCAGTACTTC. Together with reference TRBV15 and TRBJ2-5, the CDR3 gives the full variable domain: DAMVIQNPRYQVTQFGKPVTLSCSQTLNHNVMYWYQQKSSQAPKLLFHYYDKDFNNEADTPDNFQSRRPNTSFCFLDIRSPGLGDTAMYLCATRGIGTGGETQYFGPGTRLLVL.

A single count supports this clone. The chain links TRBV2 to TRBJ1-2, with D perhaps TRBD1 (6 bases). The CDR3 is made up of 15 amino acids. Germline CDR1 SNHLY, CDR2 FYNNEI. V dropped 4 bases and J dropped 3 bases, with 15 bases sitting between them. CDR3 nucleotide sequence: TGTGCCAGCAGTGGACAGGACATCGGTTACTATGGCTACACCTTC. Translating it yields CASSGQDIGYYGYTF.

The DNA for the CDR3 is TGTGCCAGTAGTATGAACTCCGGGGGGAACACTGAAGCTTTCTTT. Amino acids: CASSMNSGGNTEAFF. V usage is TRBV19 and J usage is TRBJ1-1; maybe TRBD1 (5 bases). Germline CDR1 is LNHDA and CDR2 is SQIVND (reference sequence). The germline V and J ends were trimmed by 3 bases and 1 base, with 12 bases remaining between them. The CDR3 contains 15 residues.

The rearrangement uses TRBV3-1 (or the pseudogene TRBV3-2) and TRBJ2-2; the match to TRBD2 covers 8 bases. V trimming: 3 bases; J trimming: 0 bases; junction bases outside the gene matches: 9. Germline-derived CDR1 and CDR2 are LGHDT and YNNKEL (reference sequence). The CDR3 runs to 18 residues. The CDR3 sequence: CASSHAFETSANTGELFF. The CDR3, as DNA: TGTGCCAGCAGCCACGCTTTCGAGACTAGCGCGAACACCGGGGAGCTGTTTTTT.

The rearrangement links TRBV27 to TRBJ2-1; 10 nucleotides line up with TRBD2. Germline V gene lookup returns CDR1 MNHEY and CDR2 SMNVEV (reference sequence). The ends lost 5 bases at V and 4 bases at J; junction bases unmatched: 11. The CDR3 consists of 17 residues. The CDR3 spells CASSTRTSGSKYNEQFF. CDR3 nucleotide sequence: TGTGCCAGCAGTACGCGGACTAGCGGCAGCAAATACAATGAGCAGTTCTTC.

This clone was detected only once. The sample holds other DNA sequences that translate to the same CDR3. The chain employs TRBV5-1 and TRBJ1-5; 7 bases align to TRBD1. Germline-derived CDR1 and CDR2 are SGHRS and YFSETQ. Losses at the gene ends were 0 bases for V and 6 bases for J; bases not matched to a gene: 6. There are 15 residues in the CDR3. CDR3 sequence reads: CASSLGGGEGQPQHF. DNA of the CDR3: TGCGCCAGCAGCTTGGGAGGGGGCGAAGGTCAGCCCCAGCATTTT.

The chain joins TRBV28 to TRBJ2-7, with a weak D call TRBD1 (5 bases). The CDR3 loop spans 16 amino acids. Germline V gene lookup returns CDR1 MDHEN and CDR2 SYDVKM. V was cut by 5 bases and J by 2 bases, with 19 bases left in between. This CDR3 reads CASSSPGQGRTYEQYF. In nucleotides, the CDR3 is TGTGCCAGCAGTAGCCCCGGGCAGGGCCGCACCTACGAGCAGTACTTC.

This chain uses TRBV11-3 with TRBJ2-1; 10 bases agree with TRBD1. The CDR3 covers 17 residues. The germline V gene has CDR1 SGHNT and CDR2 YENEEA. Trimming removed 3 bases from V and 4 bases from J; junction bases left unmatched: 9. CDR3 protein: CASSLTAGTGAYNEQFF. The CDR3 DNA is TGTGCCAGCAGCTTGACCGCCGGGACAGGGGCATACAATGAGCAGTTCTTC.

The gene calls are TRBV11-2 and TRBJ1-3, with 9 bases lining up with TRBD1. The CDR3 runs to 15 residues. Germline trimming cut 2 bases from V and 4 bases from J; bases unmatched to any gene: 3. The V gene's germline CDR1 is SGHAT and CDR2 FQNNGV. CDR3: CASSLTDRGGNTIYF. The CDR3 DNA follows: TGTGCCAGCAGCTTAACGGACAGGGGAGGAAACACCATATATTTT.

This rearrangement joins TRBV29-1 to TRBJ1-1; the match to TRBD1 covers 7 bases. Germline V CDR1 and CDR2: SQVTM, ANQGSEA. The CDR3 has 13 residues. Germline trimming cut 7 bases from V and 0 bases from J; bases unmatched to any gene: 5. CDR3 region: CSALTGLNTEAFF. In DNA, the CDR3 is TGCAGCGCACTGACAGGGTTGAACACTGAAGCTTTCTTT.